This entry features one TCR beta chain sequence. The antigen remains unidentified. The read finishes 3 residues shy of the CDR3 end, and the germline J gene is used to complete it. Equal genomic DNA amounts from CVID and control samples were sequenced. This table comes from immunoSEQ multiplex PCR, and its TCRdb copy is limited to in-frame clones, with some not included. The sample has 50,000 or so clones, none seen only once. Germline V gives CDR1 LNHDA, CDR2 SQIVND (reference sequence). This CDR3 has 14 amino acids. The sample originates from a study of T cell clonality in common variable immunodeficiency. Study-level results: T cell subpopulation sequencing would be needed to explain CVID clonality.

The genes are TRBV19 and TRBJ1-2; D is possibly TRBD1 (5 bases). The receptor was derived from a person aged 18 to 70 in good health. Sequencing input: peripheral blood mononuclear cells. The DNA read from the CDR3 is TGTGCCAGTAGTGCTAGCGGGACTAACAATGAC. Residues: CASSASGTNND. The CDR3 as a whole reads CASSASGTNNDYTF.